This paragraph covers one TCR beta chain sequence. This clonotype appeared a few times. Which antigen it targets is not known. The record has no base qualities; no much larger clone is one base away. Genomic DNA served as template for TCR beta VDJ combination and CDR3 sequence profiling. An Illumina HiSeq 2000 was the platform used for TCR repertoire sequencing. The authors' analysis ran thus. Repertoires were assessed using TRBV/TRBJ rearrangement plots, CDR3 size and DJ length profiles, and Simpson's diversity index. The most abundant DNA sequence in the deep sequencing data was defined as the immunodominant clone. CDR3 amino acid sequences were screened for sharing across subjects and were compared with published repertoires and the VDJdb database. TCRdb cleaned the public reads at Q25 with fastp, built clones with MiXCR and kept in-frame beta chains. Records with the same CDR3 protein are collapsed into one entry carrying the most frequent genes and DNA. These V and J calls rely on TCRdb rather than the paper's analysis. The table for this sample lists about 160,000 distinct CDR3 sequences; more than 45% of them were counted only once. Roughly 3.5% of the sample belongs to the ten largest clones.

This entry is derived from a study of CD8+CD57+ T cells in acquired aplastic anemia (dated by TCRdb to between 2017 and 2018). Turning to the overall study: On average, sorted CD4+ and CD8+ cells yielded around 3.1 ug of extracted DNA, with a range of about 0.17 to 27.4 ug. A CD8+CD57+ expansion meant a frequency higher than the mean frequency seen in healthy subjects.

Broad study findings and their caveats: Roughly 29 CD8+ CDR3 sequences were found to be shared between patients and controls, but these sequences appeared to be highly expressed in patients and within the immunodominant clones of the patients. Between patients and healthy controls, no significant difference in CD8+ Simpson's diversity was found (P=0.060).

Flow cytometry had shown CD8+CD57+ cell expansion in the patients selected for sequencing. All patients had severe acquired aplastic anemia diagnosed by International Study of Aplastic Anemia and Agranulocytosis and Camitta criteria. At the time blood was sampled, none of the patients had received any therapy. TCR repertoires of sorted CD4+ and CD8+ blood T cells from severe aplastic anemia patients and healthy subjects were deep-sequenced in the study. In the USA, patient enrollment took place under clinicaltrials.gov protocols 00001620, 01623167, 00001397, 00071045, 00081523 and 00961064. Ficoll-Paque density gradient centrifugation was used to isolate peripheral blood mononuclear cells. Before DNA extraction, CD4+ and CD8+ T cells were sorted with FACS or magnetic beads. The sample comprised sorted CD4+, CD8+, or CD8+CD57+ T cells (not recorded which) from PBMCs. The source is a human donor with aplastic anemia.

CDR3 sequence: CASSFLTGGGYTF. The nucleotide sequence reads TGTGCCAGCAGTTTCCTGACAGGAGGTGGCTACACCTTC. The sequence is built from TRBV12-3 or TRBV12-4 and TRBJ1-2; a tentative D match to TRBD1 spans 6 bases. The CDR3 runs 13 residues from the cysteine to the phenylalanine. Solely the CDR3 DNA is kept, with 39 bases framed from the first base. V gives up 3 bases and J gives up 7 bases, and the segment between their germline ends measures 12 bases.